The 9 T cell receptor beta chains below were found in one sample sequenced in a study of a mutant IDH1 vaccine in newly diagnosed glioma (dated by TCRdb to about 2021). The time point tag for this specimen amounts to: week 23, last vaccination. Each vaccine dose was 300 ug of a 20-mer mutant IDH1 peptide in Montanide, given subcutaneously with topical imiquimod. The library was made by the immunoSEQ multiplex PCR assay. Not all clones reach the TCRdb copy of this immuneACCESS table, which keeps in-frame sequences only. Checked studies attribute under half of the gap to unresolved V genes and leave the rest unexplained. The sample table shows about 44,000 clones, and less than 95% are seen once. In total, the top ten clones hold roughly 3.9% of the sample. Their target antigens are unknown. This specimen consisted of PBMCs, obtained from a glioma patient whose treatment included an IDH1 peptide vaccine. These receptors originate from a man in his fifties or sixties with glioma.

The J gene is TRBJ2-4, the V gene TRBV28; D gene ambiguous. This CDR3 is 14 amino acids long. V was pared by 0 bases and J by 0 bases, with 3 bases between. Germline V gives CDR1 MDHEN, CDR2 SYDVKM. Written as DNA, the CDR3 is TGTGCCAGCAGTTTATGGGGAGCCAAAAACATTCAGTACTTC. Translated: CASSLWGAKNIQYF.

CDR3 sequence reads: CASSYSPTGEKYGYTF. The CDR3, as DNA: TGTGCCAGCAGTTACTCCCCCACGGGAGAAAAATATGGCTACACCTTC. This chain connects TRBV6-5 to TRBJ1-2; D uncertain. V was pared by 0 bases and J by 5 bases, with 16 bases between. Germline V gives CDR1 MNHEY, CDR2 SVGAGI. This CDR3 has 16 residues.

The chain is built from TRBV5-8 and TRBJ2-1; 9 bases are shared with TRBD1. V shed 4 bases, J shed 6 bases, and the junction held 14 bases outside the gene matches. The CDR3 is 17 amino acids. Germline CDR1 and CDR2: SGHTS and YDEGEE. This CDR3 is CASSPGQGRLEGNEQFF. The CDR3 region has the DNA TGTGCCAGCAGCCCAGGACAGGGGAGGCTAGAGGGCAATGAGCAGTTCTTC.

The V call is TRBV2, the J call TRBJ1-5; no clear D. The CDR3 is 15 amino acids. Germline assignment: CDR1 SNHLY and CDR2 FYNNEI. V lost 3 bases to trimming and J lost 0 bases, with 9 bases between them. The CDR3 coding sequence is TGTGCCAGCAGTGAGATGGGGAGTAGCAATCAGCCCCAGCATTTT. Amino acids: CASSEMGSSNQPQHF.

This sequence joins TRBV18 and TRBJ2-7, with D perhaps TRBD1 (5 bases). V was pared by 5 bases and J by 2 bases, with 13 bases between. CDR3 length: 14 amino acids. Germline V lookup: CDR1 KGHSH, CDR2 LQKENI. The CDR3 DNA reads as TGTGCCAGCTCATGGCAGACAGCGACCTACGAGCAGTACTTC. Its translation: CASSWQTATYEQYF.

V usage is TRBV27 and J usage is TRBJ2-7; the match to TRBD1 covers 10 bases. Germline V CDR1 and CDR2: MNHEY, SMNVEV (reference sequence). The V gene end was trimmed by 6 bases and the J gene end by 4 bases; junction bases not matched to a gene: 3. The CDR3 sequence is 13 residues long. The chain's CDR3 is CASRDRGMYEQYF. The CDR3 region has the DNA TGTGCCAGCAGGGACAGGGGGATGTACGAGCAGTACTTC.

The J gene is TRBJ2-5, the V gene TRBV19; D ambiguous. The CDR3 consists of 13 residues. Per the germline V gene, CDR1 is LNHDA and CDR2 is SQIVND (reference sequence). Trimming took 3 bases from V and 2 from J, leaving 7 bases between them. The CDR3 spells CASSIGVQETQYF. The CDR3, as DNA: TGTGCCAGTAGTATCGGAGTTCAAGAGACCCAGTACTTC. Filled out from reference TRBV19 and TRBJ2-5, the complete variable domain reads DGGITQSPKYLFRKEGQNVTLSCEQNLNHDAMYWYRQDPGQGLRLIYYSQIVNDFQKGDIAEGYSVSREKKESFPLTVTSAQKNPTAFYLCASSIGVQETQYFGPGTRLLVL.

The chain couples TRBV30 to TRBJ2-6; no definite D call. Deletions cut 1 base from V and 0 bases from J, with 13 bases between. The germline V gene encodes CDR1 GTSNPN and CDR2 SVGIG (reference sequence). CDR3 length equals 17 residues. The CDR3 nucleotides are TGTGCCTGGAGTGGGTTCCCTCATAGCTCTGGGGCCAACGTCCTGACTTTC. Translated: CAWSGFPHSSGANVLTF.

The V call is TRBV5-1, the J call TRBJ2-5; 7 bases fit TRBD1. The CDR3 sequence is 14 residues long. Germline CDR1 reads SGHRS; CDR2 reads YFSETQ. V lost 4 bases to trimming and J lost 2 bases; unmatched junction nucleotides: 5. CDR3 protein: CASSPTGAQETQYF. CDR3 DNA: TGCGCCAGCAGCCCAACAGGGGCGCAAGAGACCCAGTACTTC. Full variable domain (rest looked up from reference TRBV5-1 and TRBJ2-5): KAGVTQTPRYLIKTRGQQVTLSCSPISGHRSVSWYQQTPGQGLQFLFEYFSETQRNKGNFPGRFSGRQFSNSRSEMNVSTLELGDSALYLCASSPTGAQETQYFGPGTRLLVL.